This record concerns one T cell receptor beta chain sequence. These data are taken from a study of blood T cell repertoires in COVID-19. Germline V gene sequence: CDR1 ENHRY, CDR2 SYGVKD. This CDR3 contains 16 residues. Germline trimming cut 4 bases from V and 3 bases from J; bases unmatched to any gene: 8. Using immunoSEQ multiplex PCR, the repertoire was profiled, and TCRdb retains in-frame clones only, with some absent. The sample lists a few hundred thousand clones; more than 75% were seen once. Sequences were obtained from peripheral blood. This clonotype originated in a human donor with acute or convalescent COVID-19. The donor label of this sample is uncertain. V and J are TRBV10-3 and TRBJ1-5; 8 bases fit TRBD1. CDR3 coding DNA: TGTGCCATCAGTGCCGGACAGGGCTCTAACAATCAGCCCCAGCATTTT. Translating it yields CAISAGQGSNNQPQHF.